This TCR beta chain was found in a study of blood T cell repertoires in COVID-19. This clone was detected only once. Sequencing was performed with immunoSEQ multiplex PCR; in TCRdb, only in-frame clones are kept and a portion is missing. The table lists over 250,000 clones, 90% of them singletons. Cohort 3 recovery required two negative PCRs, clearance, or symptom resolution. Sequences were obtained from PBMCs or T cells enriched from blood (not recorded which). The TCR was taken from a man aged 55 to 69 who had recovered from COVID-19.

The CDR3 nucleotides are TGTGCCAGCAGCGTAGAGATATGGACAGGGCGGGGTGGCTACACCTTC. As protein: CASSVEIWTGRGGYTF. The chain employs TRBV9 and TRBJ1-2, with 8 bases that match TRBD1. This CDR3 has 16 amino acids. Germline loops: CDR1 SGDLS, CDR2 YYNGEE. Unmatched junction bases numbered 11, after V lost 0 bases and J lost 7 bases. Drawing the rest from reference TRBV9 and TRBJ1-2, the complete variable domain is DSGVTQTPKHLITATGQRVTLRCSPRSGDLSVYWYQQSLDQGLQFLIQYYNGEERAKGNILERFSAQQFPDLHSELNLSSLELGDSALYFCASSVEIWTGRGGYTFGSGTRLTVV.